This is a list of T cell receptor beta chains from one sample in a study of T cells in tumors after PD-1 blockade. Assay: immunoSEQ multiplex PCR; the TCRdb copy retains only in-frame clones and omits some. The top ten clones hold approximately 8.7% of a sample with more than 6,500 clones, approximately 67% of them seen once. The input for sequencing was tumor tissue, taken after anti-PD-1 treatment. The receptor source for this set is a human donor with basal cell carcinoma. Both conserved end residues are part of each CDR3. The order of the fields is J gene, D gene, V gene, clone size, CDR3 DNA, CDR3 protein. D genes are given only for firm matches. For some rows the clone size is stated as once, few or many, or as a class when expanded; others skip it.

j_gene: TRBJ1-2
d_gene: TRBD1
v_gene: TRBV6-6
abundance: .
CDR3nt: TGTGCCAGCAGTTCACTACAGGGGGTTGATGGCTACACCTTC
CDR3aa: CASSSLQGVDGYTF

j_gene: TRBJ1-2
d_gene: TRBD1
v_gene: TRBV27
abundance: .
CDR3nt: TGTGCCAGCAGTTTAAGCCCTCCCGATTTCGATTCCGGGACAGCAAAACAACCCTATGGCTACACCTTC
CDR3aa: CASSLSPPDFDSGTAKQPYGYTF

j_gene: TRBJ2-3
d_gene: TRBD2
v_gene: TRBV28
abundance: .
CDR3nt: TGTGCCAGCAGTTTATGGGTACTAGCGGGGGGCGCAGATACGCAGTATTTT
CDR3aa: CASSLWVLAGGADTQYF

j_gene: TRBJ2-5
d_gene: TRBD2
v_gene: TRBV10-3
abundance: .
CDR3nt: TGTGCCATCAGCGAAGGACTAGCGGGAAAAGAAGAGACCCAGTACTTC
CDR3aa: CAISEGLAGKEETQYF

j_gene: TRBJ2-3
d_gene: TRBD1
v_gene: TRBV5-1
abundance: .
CDR3nt: TGCGCCAGCAGCGGGGGACAGGTTGGGCTGGATACGCAGTATTTT
CDR3aa: CASSGGQVGLDTQYF

j_gene: TRBJ1-1
d_gene: .
v_gene: TRBV9
abundance: once
CDR3nt: TGTGCCAGCAGCGTAGGAGGGGACATGAACACTGAAGCTTTCTTT
CDR3aa: CASSVGGDMNTEAFF

j_gene: TRBJ1-5
d_gene: TRBD1
v_gene: TRBV12-5
abundance: .
CDR3nt: TGTGCTAGTTCCACTGGACAGGACAATCAGCCCCAGCATTTT
CDR3aa: CASSTGQDNQPQHF

j_gene: TRBJ1-5
d_gene: TRBD1
v_gene: TRBV5-5
abundance: .
CDR3nt: TGTGCCAGCAGCTTGGGGCAGGGGGATCAGCCCCAGCATTTT
CDR3aa: CASSLGQGDQPQHF

j_gene: TRBJ1-5
d_gene: TRBD1
v_gene: TRBV10-1
abundance: .
CDR3nt: TGCGCCAGCAGTGCTGACAGGGTAGGGAATCAGCCCCAGCATTTT
CDR3aa: CASSADRVGNQPQHF

j_gene: TRBJ1-5
d_gene: .
v_gene: TRBV19
abundance: few
CDR3nt: TGTGCCAGTAGTATCCAAGGGGCCGCATGGCCCCAGCATTTT
CDR3aa: CASSIQGAAWPQHF

j_gene: TRBJ1-1
d_gene: .
v_gene: TRBV5-1
abundance: .
CDR3nt: TGCGCCAGCAGCTTGCTAGGTATTGGGTCTGGCCCTGAAGCTTTCTTT
CDR3aa: CASSLLGIGSGPEAFF

j_gene: TRBJ1-5
d_gene: .
v_gene: TRBV21-1
abundance: medium-sized
CDR3nt: TGTGCCAGCAGCTACCACCCCGGGACAGGGGGTTATCAGCCCCAGCATTTT
CDR3aa: CASSYHPGTGGYQPQHF

j_gene: TRBJ2-1
d_gene: .
v_gene: TRBV21-1
abundance: few
CDR3nt: TGTGCCAGCAGCAAAGCGGAACTTGGGGCGAGGAGCTCCTACAATGAGCAGTTCTTC
CDR3aa: CASSKAELGARSSYNEQFF

j_gene: TRBJ2-3
d_gene: .
v_gene: TRBV29-1
abundance: once
CDR3nt: TGCAGCGTTGAATTTGGCGGGGTTAGCACAGATACGCAGTATTTT
CDR3aa: CSVEFGGVSTDTQYF

j_gene: TRBJ2-5
d_gene: .
v_gene: TRBV5-1
abundance: .
CDR3nt: TGCGCCAGCAGCTTGGAAACCAGTGTGGGGATGTTGGAGACCCAGTACTTC
CDR3aa: CASSLETSVGMLETQYF

j_gene: TRBJ2-2
d_gene: TRBD1
v_gene: TRBV18
abundance: .
CDR3nt: TGTGCCAGCTCCCGACAGGGAAGGACCGGGGAGCTGTTTTTT
CDR3aa: CASSRQGRTGELFF